Sequencing of this T cell receptor (beta chain) was carried out in a study of T cells in Graves' hyperthyroidism and ophthalmopathy. Notes on this clonotype: Its antigen is currently unknown.

Template material for amplifying TCR beta CDR3 regions consisted of RNA transcripts. When the TCR CDR3 underwent first-round RT-PCR, the HTBI primer set was used. Via MiXCR, TCRdb re-called the multiplex PCR reads, giving one row per CDR3 protein. The sample carries 500,000 to 600,000 distinct CDR3 sequences, approximately 20% recorded once. Per germline, CDR1 SGHTA and CDR2 FQGTGA. CDR3 length: 15 residues. V was shortened by 6 bases and J by 0 bases, with 12 bases between the two germline ends. Ophthalmopathy patients had Clinical Activity Score at least 3, NOSPECS grade at least 4, duration under 3 months. General study results and limits: Patients with ophthalmopathy were separated from those with stable hyperthyroidism by a 13 V-J model.

The clonotype comes from a man aged 40-50 years with Graves' ophthalmopathy. The sample was blood. This sequence joins TRBV7-3 and TRBJ2-1; D remains unclear. The CDR3 sequence: CASRVGVGSYNEQFF. CDR3 DNA sequence: TGTGCCAGCAGGGTGGGTGTAGGCTCCTACAATGAGCAGTTCTTC.